The clone carrying this TCR beta chain came up many times. Its antigen is undetermined. The germline CDR1 and CDR2 sequences are DFQATT and SNEGSKA (reference sequence). The CDR3 loop spans 13 amino acids. The V and J ends lost 6 bases and 5 bases, in that order; junction bases with no gene match: 6. This entry belongs to a study of T cells in Graves' hyperthyroidism and ophthalmopathy. The overall study: Peripheral blood was acquired at first diagnosis, ahead of any therapy whatsoever.

Template material for amplifying TCR beta CDR3 regions consisted of RNA transcripts. Using the HTBI primer set, a first-round RT-PCR was run on the TCR CDR3. TCRdb ran MiXCR on the multiplex PCR reads and lists one entry per CDR3 protein. The sample shows about 840,000 distinct CDR3 sequences, around 39% of them seen only once. Fresh peripheral blood, 9.5 to 10 ml of it, supplied the PBMCs. Study conclusions and caveats: The blood repertoire included most of the expanded thyroid clonotypes above 0.001. Separation of ophthalmopathy from stable hyperthyroidism was achieved by a 13 V-J model.

The sequenced material came from blood. The rearrangement uses TRBV20-1 and TRBJ1-5; 8 bases align to TRBD1. This receptor was obtained from a man aged 18 to 29 with Graves' hyperthyroidism. This chain's CDR3 is CSATDRVDQPQHF. Here the CDR3 DNA reads TGCAGTGCCACGGACAGGGTCGATCAGCCCCAGCATTTT.